The 9 T cell receptor beta chains below were found in one sample sequenced in a study of T cells after yellow fever vaccination. TCRdb reprocessed the 5' RACE reads with MiXCR, giving one entry per CDR3 protein. In the table there are a few hundred thousand distinct CDR3 sequences, about 12% of which are singletons. Material: CD4+ T cells sorted from PBMCs, obtained 15 days after the yellow fever booster vaccination. The source is a young man who received the YFV17D yellow fever vaccine.

Only a few counts were recorded for this clonotype. The chain is built from TRBV4-1 and TRBJ2-7; possibly TRBD2 for D (6 bases). Germline V gives CDR1 MGHRA, CDR2 YSYEKL. V dropped 4 bases and J dropped 3 bases, with 16 bases sitting between them. CDR3 length equals 15 residues. The chain's CDR3 is CASSPREAPLYEQYV. Written as DNA, the CDR3 is TGCGCCAGCAGCCCAAGGGAGGCACCTCTCTACGAGCAGTACGTC.

Only a few counts were recorded for this clonotype. The chain has TRBV6-6 and TRBJ2-2, with a weak D call TRBD1 (6 bases). CDR1 and CDR2 from the germline V gene are MNHNY and SVGAGI (reference sequence). This CDR3 region has 15 residues. With 6 bases removed from V and 3 bases from J, the gap between germline ends came to 14 bases. CDR3 amino acids: CASRQGKEYTGELFF. The CDR3 nucleotides read TGTGCCAGCAGACAGGGAAAAGAGTACACCGGGGAGCTGTTTTTT.

This clonotype was counted between two and nine times. J is TRBJ2-3 and V is TRBV29-1; D may be TRBD1 or TRBD2 (6 bases each). The CDR3 has 15 amino acids. With 2 bases removed from V and 3 bases from J, the gap between germline ends came to 15 bases. The germline V gene has CDR1 SQVTM and CDR2 ANQGSEA. The CDR3: CSVERDWGATDTQYF. CDR3 coding DNA: TGCAGCGTTGAAAGGGACTGGGGGGCTACAGATACGCAGTATTTT.

This sequence joins TRBV4-1 and TRBJ1-6, with D unclear. The CDR3 loop spans 15 amino acids. Germline V gives CDR1 MGHRA, CDR2 YSYEKL. Trimming shortened V by 4 bases and J by 6 bases, and 13 bases separated the two germline ends. This chain's CDR3 is CASSRLETINSPLHF. In nucleotides, the CDR3 is TGCGCCAGCAGCCGGTTAGAAACCATTAATTCACCCCTCCACTTT.

This clonotype was seen ten or more times. V gene TRBV4-3 combines with J gene TRBJ1-2; D is unresolved. The CDR3 sequence is 14 residues long. CDR1 is LGHNA, CDR2 YSLEER, per germline. V was clipped by 0 bases and J by 6 bases, with 11 bases between them. The CDR3 loop is CASSQDTLRDGYTF. In nucleotides, the CDR3 is TGCGCCAGCAGCCAAGATACCCTACGGGATGGCTACACCTTC.

This clonotype occurred a few times. This rearrangement joins TRBV20-1 to TRBJ2-1; 7 positions match TRBD1. The V gene's germline CDR1 is DFQATT and CDR2 SNEGSKA (reference sequence). CDR3 size: 12 residues. The junction had 4 bases not matched to a gene; V was cut back by 4 bases and J by 7 bases. CDR3 in amino acids: CSATRGPNEQFF. The CDR3 coding sequence is TGCAGTGCTACTAGGGGGCCTAATGAGCAGTTCTTC.

The chain couples TRBV5-1 to TRBJ2-5; D unclear. Germline V gives CDR1 SGHRS, CDR2 YFSETQ. The CDR3 is made up of 13 amino acids. The V and J ends lost 6 bases and 2 bases respectively, with 11 bases between them. CDR3: CASTRVGQETQYF. As DNA, the CDR3 is TGCGCCAGCACCCGCGTGGGGCAAGAGACCCAGTACTTC.

This rearrangement joins TRBV4-3 to TRBJ2-5; D not certain. Germline-derived CDR1 and CDR2 are LGHNA and YSLEER. V was cut by 2 bases and J by 0 bases, with 7 bases left in between. There are 14 residues in the CDR3. The CDR3 reads CASSQNPYQETQYF. The CDR3 region has the DNA TGCGCCAGCAGCCAAAATCCGTACCAAGAGACCCAGTACTTC.

The rearrangement uses TRBV4-1 and TRBJ1-1, with a tentative D call TRBD1 (6 bases). Trimming pared 1 base from V and 0 bases from J, leaving 18 bases between. The CDR3 loop spans 18 amino acids. Germline V gene lookup returns CDR1 MGHRA and CDR2 YSYEKL. In DNA form, the CDR3 reads TGCGCCAGCAGCCAAGGGGGCAGGGGCCGTTTCGTGAACACTGAAGCTTTCTTT. Residues: CASSQGGRGRFVNTEAFF.